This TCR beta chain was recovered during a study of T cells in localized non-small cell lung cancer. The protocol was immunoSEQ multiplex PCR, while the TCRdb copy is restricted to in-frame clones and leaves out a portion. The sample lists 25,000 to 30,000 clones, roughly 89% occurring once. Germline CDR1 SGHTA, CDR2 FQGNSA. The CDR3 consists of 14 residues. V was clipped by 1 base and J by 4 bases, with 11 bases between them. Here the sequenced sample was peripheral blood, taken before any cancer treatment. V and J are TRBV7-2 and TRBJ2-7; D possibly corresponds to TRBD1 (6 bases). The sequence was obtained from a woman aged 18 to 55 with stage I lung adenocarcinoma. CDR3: CASSLGQGLYEQYF. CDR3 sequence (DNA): TGTGCCAGCAGCTTAGGCCAGGGGTTATACGAGCAGTACTTC.